This T cell receptor (beta chain) was observed in a study of technical replicates of blood from a few donors. TCRdb keeps only in-frame clones here, not all; method: immunoSEQ multiplex PCR. The sample includes approximately 100,000 clones, about 94% of them seen just once. From germline, CDR1 is SQVTM and CDR2 ANQGSEA. V trimming: 2 bases; J trimming: 4 bases; junction bases outside the gene matches: 6. CDR3 length: 14 amino acids. Sequenced sample: T cells isolated from PBMCs. This chain uses TRBV29-1 with TRBJ1-1, with 8 bases lining up with TRBD1. The sequence came from a human donor in good health. The CDR3 sequence: CSVEWAGGFTEAFF. The CDR3 bases are TGCAGCGTTGAATGGGCAGGGGGCTTCACTGAAGCTTTCTTT. The full variable domain, rest sourced from reference TRBV29-1 and TRBJ1-1, is SAVISQKPSRDICQRGTSLTIQCQVDSQVTMMFWYRQQPGQSLTLIATANQGSEATYESGFVIDKFPISRPNLTFSTLTVSNMSPEDSSIYLCSVEWAGGFTEAFFGQGTRLTVV.